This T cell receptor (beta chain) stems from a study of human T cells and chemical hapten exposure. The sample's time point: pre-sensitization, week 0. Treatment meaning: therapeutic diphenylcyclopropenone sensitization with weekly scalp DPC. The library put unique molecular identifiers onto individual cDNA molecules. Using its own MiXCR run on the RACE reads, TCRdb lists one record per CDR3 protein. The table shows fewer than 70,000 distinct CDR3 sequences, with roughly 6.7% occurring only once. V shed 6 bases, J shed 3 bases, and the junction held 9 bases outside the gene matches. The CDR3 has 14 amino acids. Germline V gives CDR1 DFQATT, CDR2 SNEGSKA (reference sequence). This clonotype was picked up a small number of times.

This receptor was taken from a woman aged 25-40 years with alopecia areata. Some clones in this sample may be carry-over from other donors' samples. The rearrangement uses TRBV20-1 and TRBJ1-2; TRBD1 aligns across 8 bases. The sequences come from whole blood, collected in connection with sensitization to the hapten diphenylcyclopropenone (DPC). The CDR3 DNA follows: TGCAGTGCCGAGCGGACAGGGAACTACTATGGCTACACCTTC. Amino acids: CSAERTGNYYGYTF.